This T cell receptor (beta chain) was documented in a study of cytotoxic CD8 clonotypes in ibrutinib-treated CLL. Study as a whole: Investigators reported approximately 25 partial and 2 complete responses; after median around 6 years, approximately 15 patients remained remitted and 12 progressed. Notes on the study in general: Clonality increased at ibrutinib response, then returned toward baseline at progression.

Sequencing was performed with immunoSEQ multiplex PCR; in TCRdb, only in-frame clones are kept and a portion is missing. The table lists about 68,000 clones, about 64% of them singletons. V lost 5 bases to trimming and J lost 3 bases; unmatched junction nucleotides: 12. Germline values: CDR1 SGHTA, CDR2 FQGNSA. The CDR3 has 18 residues. Notes on this clone: The antigen is unknown.

This chain links TRBV7-2 with TRBJ2-2; 10 nucleotides align to TRBD2. The sequence came from a human donor with chronic lymphocytic leukemia. The material sequenced was PBMCs, taken after 12 months of ibrutinib treatment. The CDR3 DNA reads TGTGCCAGCAGCCAAGGGTTGCTAGCGGGGGCCTACACCGGGGAGCTGTTTTTT. Its translation is CASSQGLLAGAYTGELFF. Full variable domain (outside the CDR3, taken from reference TRBV7-2 and TRBJ2-2): GAGVSQSPSNKVTEKGKDVELRCDPISGHTALYWYRQSLGQGLEFLIYFQGNSAPDKSGLPSDRFSAERTGGSVSTLTIQRTQQEDSAVYLCASSQGLLAGAYTGELFFGEGSRLTVL.